The 3 T cell receptor beta chains below were found in one sample sequenced in a study of tumor and adjacent non-tumor tissue in lung cancer. The template was RNA from unsorted bulk tissue. Distant lung tissue was collected more than 3 cm away from the tumor edge. The library came from three nested PCR rounds adapted from ARM-PCR protocols. TCRdb reanalysed the multiplex PCR reads using MiXCR and keeps one entry per CDR3 protein. The profile shows some 95,000 distinct CDR3 sequences, 80% of them singletons. The sample consisted of distant non-tumor lung tissue. All receptors come from a man between 60 and 75 years old with small cell lung cancer.

The V gene is TRBV6-1, the J gene TRBJ1-1; D not certain. In germline, CDR1 is MNHNS, CDR2 SASEGT. The CDR3 spans 14 residues. V gave up 5 bases and J gave up 1 base, with 11 bases separating them. The CDR3 spells CASSFGFSNTEAFF. The CDR3 DNA follows: TGTGCCAGCAGTTTTGGTTTTTCGAACACTGAAGCTTTCTTT.

Concerning this clonotype: Germline is not matched at one junction end, which may reflect a read error. V is TRBV6-5 and J is TRBJ2-2; unclear D gene. The CDR3 extends over 14 amino acids. Germline loops: CDR1 MNHEY, CDR2 SVGAGI. In DNA form, the CDR3 reads TGTGCCAACAGTTACGGTGGCATGGACGGGGAGCTGTTTTTT. It yields the protein CANSYGGMDGELFF.

Worth noting for this clonotype: At one end, the junction sequence differs from germline, possibly due to a read error. The CDR3 here is CANSRGPQETQYF. The CDR3 DNA reads TGTGCCAACAGCCGGGGGCCTCAAGAGACCCAATACTTC. The gene calls are TRBV11-3 and TRBJ2-5, with D tentatively TRBD1 or TRBD2 (6 bases each). Germline CDR1 is SGHNT and CDR2 is YENEEA. The CDR3 loop spans 13 amino acids. The variable domain in full, completed from reference TRBV11-3 and TRBJ2-5, reads EAGVVQSPRYKIIEKKQPVAFWCNPISGHNTLYWYLQNLGQGPELLIRYENEEAVDDSQLPKDRFSAERLKGVDSTLKIQPAELGDSAVYLCANSRGPQETQYFGPGTRLLVL.